One and the same sample provided the 6 T cell receptor beta chains below, sequenced in a study of T cells after posttransplantation cyclophosphamide. Here immunoSEQ multiplex PCR was the method, and the copy in TCRdb shows in-frame clones only, minus some. The data show roughly 40,000 clones, none appearing only once, with about 4.5% held by the ten largest. Sequenced material: PBMCs. These receptors came from a woman between 50 and 59 years old in good health and a related stem cell transplant donor.

This clone was recorded many times. This chain joins TRBV7-3 and TRBJ1-6; D remains ambiguous. V shed 4 bases and J shed 10 bases, with 14 bases lying between them. The germline gives CDR1 SGHTA, CDR2 FQGTGA. CDR3 length equals 14 residues. Here the CDR3 DNA reads TGTGCCAGCAGCTCCGGGGAGTACGGGTCACCCCTCCACTTT. It specifies CASSSGEYGSPLHF.

Many counts were recorded for this clone. The V call is TRBV5-1, the J call TRBJ2-7; 10 bases match TRBD1. This CDR3 spans 17 amino acids. V lost 0 bases, J lost 3 bases, and 9 bases stayed unmatched. Germline lookup yields CDR1 SGHRS and CDR2 YFSETQ. DNA for the CDR3: TGCGCCAGCAGCTTGGGGCCCGGGACAGGGGATCTCTACGAGCAGTACTTC. It is translated as CASSLGPGTGDLYEQYF.

This clone has at least ten counts. V usage is TRBV30 and J usage is TRBJ1-1; tentative D call: TRBD1 (6 bases). This CDR3 contains 12 residues. CDR1 and CDR2 (germline): GTSNPN, SVGIG (reference sequence). V was cut by 2 bases and J by 4 bases, with 8 bases left in between. The CDR3 is CAWSQGGTEAFF. The CDR3 nucleotides are TGTGCCTGGAGTCAAGGGGGCACTGAAGCTTTCTTT.

Worth noting for this clone: Because it lacks the conserved phenylalanine or tryptophan at the end, this CDR3 is likely a read error. The chain uses TRBV2 and TRBJ2-7; no reliable D call. The CDR3 runs to 13 residues. Germline CDR1 and CDR2: SNHLY and FYNNEI. V shed 6 bases and J shed 6 bases, with 15 bases lying between them. This CDR3 is CASSPWAPGEQYS. In DNA, the CDR3 is TGTGCCAGCAGCCCCTGGGCGCCCGGCGAGCAGTACTCC.

The rearrangement links TRBV4-2 to TRBJ2-3; 11 bases agree with TRBD2. CDR1 is LGHNA, CDR2 YNFKEQ, per germline. Unmatched junction bases numbered 5, after V lost 0 bases and J lost 3 bases. This CDR3 region has 17 residues. CDR3 nucleotide sequence: TGTGCCAGCAGCCAAGAAAGTAGCGGGGGGGGGACAGATACGCAGTATTTT. This encodes CASSQESSGGGTDTQYF.

The V gene is TRBV6-4, the J gene TRBJ2-3; TRBD1 matches at 9 bases. The V segment lost 4 bases and the J segment 1 base; nucleotides outside the gene matches: 0. Germline V lookup: CDR1 MRHNA, CDR2 SNTAGT. The length of the CDR3 is 14 residues. The CDR3 DNA sequence: TGTGCCAGCAGTGGGACAGGGGGCACAGATACGCAGTATTTT. Translating it yields CASSGTGGTDTQYF.